The source of this T cell receptor (beta chain) is a study of shared clonotypes between healthy human individuals. An assay was performed, and its level was deep. Data came from immunoSEQ multiplex PCR; TCRdb stores just in-frame clones and leaves some out. The table records some 2,400,000 clones, around 95% of them present only once. With 0 bases clipped from V and 8 bases from J, the junction kept 6 bases outside the gene matches. Germline CDR1 ENHRY, CDR2 SYGVKD. The CDR3 extends over 15 amino acids. Whole-study findings and limits: What rarefaction showed was incomplete sorted-subset sequencing despite large depth. Sampling involved blood alone; tissue repertoires likely differ.

This clone occurred once. Antigen unknown. Sequences were obtained from naive CD4+ T cells sorted from blood. As to subset: CD45RA+ positively selected. V is TRBV10-3 and J is TRBJ1-4; 7 nucleotides match TRBD1. This receptor was obtained from a man between 18 and 29 years old in good health. DNA of the CDR3: TGTGCCATCAGTGAGTCGGCAGGGGGAGGAGAAAAACTGTTTTTT. This codes for CAISESAGGGEKLFF.